This T cell receptor (beta chain) was retrieved from a study of T cell repertoires in cytomegalovirus infection. TCRdb analysed the reads with MiXCR anew, one entry per CDR3 protein. The data contain 650,000 to 900,000 distinct CDR3 sequences, about 33% of them seen just once; the ten biggest clones take up around 12%. Looked up from germline, CDR1 is MNHNS and CDR2 is SASEGT. This CDR3 is built from 19 residues. After removal of 5 bases from V and 2 bases from J, the junction contained 15 bases not matched to a gene. In its sample, this clonotype was seen many times. The antigen remains unidentified.

The TCR comes from a human donor in good health (CMV status not recorded). Some clones in this sample may be carry-over from other donors' samples. The sequenced sample was cultured CD8+ T cells from PBMCs, obtained from culture after CMV antigen stimulation. The gene calls are TRBV6-1 and TRBJ2-1; the match to TRBD2 covers 10 bases. This CDR3 reads CASSFDGTELAGTYNEQFF. The CDR3 DNA is TGTGCCAGCAGTTTCGATGGGACAGAACTAGCGGGAACCTACAATGAGCAGTTCTTC.